This paragraph covers one T cell receptor beta chain sequence. Its specific antigen is unknown. No base-level quality is on record; no much larger clone is a single base apart. The data were obtained in a study of somatic mutations in cytotoxic T cells in rheumatoid arthritis (dated by TCRdb to the late 2010s). Regarding the research as a whole: Right after diagnosis and prior to the start of any treatment, 30 ml EDTA of peripheral blood was drawn from patients. Sorted V beta1+ cells also underwent TCRB sequencing, and some V beta antibody-stained T-cell populations were flow-sorted at nearly 100% purity on a FACSAria II or Sony SH800. Whether expanded CD8+ T-cell clones in untreated, newly diagnosed rheumatoid arthritis carry somatic mutations was the study question, and clonality was characterized with TCRB deep sequencing. TCRB deep sequencing was performed for roughly 69 rheumatoid arthritis patients and around 22 healthy controls. Patients and controls did not essentially differ in median age, which was nearly identical between the groups. Study-wide findings and limitations: It was unknown which antigens the expanded CD8+ clones targeted, and their absence from virus-specific databases did not exclude viral specificity. In about an eighth of the roughly 60 patients the largest CD8+ clone exceeded 20% of CD8+ cells, and several identical CD8+ TCRB sequences were shared between blood and synovial fluid. CD8+ T-cell clonality in rheumatoid arthritis patients was not significantly different from that in age-matched healthy controls. Healthy controls showed no age-related increase in CD8+ clonality, whereas patients did (Spearman r ≈ 0.5). The slight TRBV07 underrepresentation in patients was not adjusted for multiple comparisons.

The V end gives up 3 bases and the J end 3 bases, leaving 7 bases in the junction not matched to a gene. Its CDR3 holds 16 amino acids, cysteine through phenylalanine. Just CDR3 DNA is preserved here, 48 bases in frame from base 1. Sequences MGHDK (CDR1) and SYGVNS (CDR2) are obtained from the germline V gene. Flow cytometry confirmed the purity of CD4+ and CD8+ cells that had been isolated by positive magnetic bead selection on an AutoMACS. A TCR V beta antibody panel was used in flow cytometry to screen first for clonal expansions, which were then characterized by TCRB deep sequencing of sorted CD8+ fractions. Peripheral blood mononuclear cells were isolated by Ficoll-Paque PLUS density gradient separation. DNA from CD4-enriched, CD8-enriched or PBMC samples was extracted using Nucleospin Tissue or Tissue XS kits and then quantified on a Qubit 2.0 fluorometer. Genomic DNA underwent TCRB CDR3 sequencing using the immunoSEQ assay. The original methods were these. Published virus-specific TCRB sequences were compared with patient CD8+ clones larger than 1%, and only a few matches were found. The analyses included only productive TCRB rearrangements. A clone was defined by a unique TCRB CDR3 sequence, and clonality was computed as a productive clonality index based on Shannon entropy. Repertoire overlap for a pair of samples was computed from each clone's template counts relative to total templates per sample. V-gene usage from TCRB sequencing and V-gene usage measured by flow cytometry were correlated (Spearman r of around 0.6). TCRdb obtained this table from immuneACCESS and retained in-frame rearrangements with V and J assigned. These tables miss some clones; where compared with another copy, unresolved V genes account for less than half of the shortfall, and the remainder is unexplained. That table furnishes V, J and clone size, whereas the DNA furnished D and trimming. This sample comprises 15,000 to 20,000 clones, roughly 77% of them detected only once. In total, the top ten clones hold 11% to 15% of the sample.

The sequence derives from an adult with rheumatoid arthritis. The material sequenced was CD8+ T cells sorted from blood. Recombination joined TRBV25-1 with TRBJ2-2; 7 central bases correspond to TRBD2. The nucleotides read TGTGCCAGCAGTGACCCGAGCGGGGTCTACACCGGGGAGCTGTTTTTT. The encoded protein is CASSDPSGVYTGELFF.